This T cell receptor (beta chain) came from a study of T-cell reconstitution after alpha-beta-depleted transplantation in children. Study observations and caveats: From newly produced T cells came most of the T-cell counts and diversity one year after transplant. Alpha-beta T cells about two months after transplant reportedly derived from several hundred expanded graft clones. Surviving recipient T cells and intrathymic progenitors accounted for some patients' high TCRbeta diversity at day 60.

The TCRbeta library incorporated unique molecular identifiers. TCRdb reanalysed the PCR reads using MiXCR and keeps one entry per CDR3 protein. The sample comprises about 130,000 distinct CDR3 sequences, roughly 9.7% of which are singletons, and around 24% rests with the top ten. Germline CDR1 is SQVTM and CDR2 is ANQGSEA. This CDR3 comprises 13 residues. Losses at the gene ends were 4 bases for V and 5 bases for J; bases not matched to a gene: 6. This clonotype was found a few times. What it recognizes is unknown. The V and J genes are TRBV29-1 and TRBJ2-5; 8 bases line up with TRBD2. This receptor was identified in a girl under three years old who had a stem cell transplant for combined immunodeficiency, so the T cells may come from the graft donor. Sequenced material: PBMCs, mostly from graft donor cells, taken 180 days after TCRalphabeta/CD19-depleted stem cell transplant. This chain's CDR3 is CSVAPGLGETQYF. For the CDR3, the DNA is TGCAGCGTTGCGCCGGGACTAGGGGAGACCCAGTACTTC. Full variable domain (missing parts from reference TRBV29-1 and TRBJ2-5): SAVISQKPSRDICQRGTSLTIQCQVDSQVTMMFWYRQQPGQSLTLIATANQGSEATYESGFVIDKFPISRPNLTFSTLTVSNMSPEDSSIYLCSVAPGLGETQYFGPGTRLLVL.